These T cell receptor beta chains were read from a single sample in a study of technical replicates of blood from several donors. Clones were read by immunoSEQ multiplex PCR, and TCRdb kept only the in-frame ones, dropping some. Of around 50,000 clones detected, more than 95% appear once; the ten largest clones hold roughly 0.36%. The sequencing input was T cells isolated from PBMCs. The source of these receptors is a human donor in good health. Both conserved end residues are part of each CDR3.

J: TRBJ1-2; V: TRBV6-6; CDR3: CASSYLTGGDNGYTF
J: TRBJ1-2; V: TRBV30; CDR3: CALTTGGYGYTF
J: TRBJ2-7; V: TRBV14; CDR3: CASRSRGGDEQYF
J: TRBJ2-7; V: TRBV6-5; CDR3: CASTTGARPYEQYF
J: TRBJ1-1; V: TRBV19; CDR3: CASRGQGTEAFF
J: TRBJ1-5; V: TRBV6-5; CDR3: CASSLNGAGNQPQHF
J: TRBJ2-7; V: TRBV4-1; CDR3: CASSQDRRGASYEQYF
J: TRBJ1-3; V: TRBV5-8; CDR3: CASSRPSESSGNTIYF
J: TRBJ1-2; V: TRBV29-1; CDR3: CSVGDRVYGYTF
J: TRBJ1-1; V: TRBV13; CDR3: CASSLVAGWNTEAFF
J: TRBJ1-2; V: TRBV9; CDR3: CASSVDRGGNGYTF
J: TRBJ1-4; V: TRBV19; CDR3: CASSIPGPNEKLFF
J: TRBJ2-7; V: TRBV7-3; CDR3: CASSAGTSPMNEQYF
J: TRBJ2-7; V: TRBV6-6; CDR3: CASSYSNLEGTYEQYF
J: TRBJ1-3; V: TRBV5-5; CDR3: CASSLFTPQGPGNTIYF
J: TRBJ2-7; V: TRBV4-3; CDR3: CASSQDREAGYEQYF
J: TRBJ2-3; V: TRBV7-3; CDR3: CASSFGQSDTQYF
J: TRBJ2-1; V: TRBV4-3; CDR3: CASSQLTSGRNNEQFF
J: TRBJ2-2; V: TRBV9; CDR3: CASSPHRNTGELFF
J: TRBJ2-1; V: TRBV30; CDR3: CAWSVGSSYNEQFF
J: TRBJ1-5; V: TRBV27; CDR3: CASSLQGWEGQPQHF
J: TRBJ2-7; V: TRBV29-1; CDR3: CSVSYEGAGYEQYF
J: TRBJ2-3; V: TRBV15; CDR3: CATSRVSGVTDTQYF
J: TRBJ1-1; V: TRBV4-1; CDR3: CASSGRGTMNTEAFF
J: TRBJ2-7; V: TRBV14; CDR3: CASSHLGLAEYEQYF
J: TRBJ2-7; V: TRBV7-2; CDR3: CASSSPGLAREQYF
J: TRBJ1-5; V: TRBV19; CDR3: CATQTTGRGPQHF
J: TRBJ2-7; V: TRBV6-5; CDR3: CASSYGDRAYEQYF
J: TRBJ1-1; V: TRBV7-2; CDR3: CASSLNRGNTEAFF
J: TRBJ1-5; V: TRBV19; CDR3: CASSILVGSHQPQHF
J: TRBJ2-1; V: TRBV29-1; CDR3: CSVRLAGAGEQFF
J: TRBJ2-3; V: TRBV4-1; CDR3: CASSQEASGGTDTQYF
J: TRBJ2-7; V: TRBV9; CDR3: CASSPRFEAREQYF
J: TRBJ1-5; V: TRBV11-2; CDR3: CASSNGAQPQHF
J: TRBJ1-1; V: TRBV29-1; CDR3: CSVGTGGQTTEAFF
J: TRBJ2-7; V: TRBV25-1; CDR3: CASSTGLAGPYEQYF
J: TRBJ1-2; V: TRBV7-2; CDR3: CASSPLTGAPNYGYTF
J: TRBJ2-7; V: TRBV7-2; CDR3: CASSLTFGAYEQYF
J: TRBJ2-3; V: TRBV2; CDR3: CATGTSGSLHTQYF
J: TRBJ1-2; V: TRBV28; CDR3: CASSPHGPATNYGYTF
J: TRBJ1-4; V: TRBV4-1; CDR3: CASSPGQAFSNEKLFF
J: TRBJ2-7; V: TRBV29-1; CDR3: CSVVFSPGSPPYEQYF
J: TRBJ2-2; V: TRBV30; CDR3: CAWSVHVGVKLFF
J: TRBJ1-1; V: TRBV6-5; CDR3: CASSWGGNTEAFF
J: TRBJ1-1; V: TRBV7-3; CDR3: CASSLIEGVTEAFF